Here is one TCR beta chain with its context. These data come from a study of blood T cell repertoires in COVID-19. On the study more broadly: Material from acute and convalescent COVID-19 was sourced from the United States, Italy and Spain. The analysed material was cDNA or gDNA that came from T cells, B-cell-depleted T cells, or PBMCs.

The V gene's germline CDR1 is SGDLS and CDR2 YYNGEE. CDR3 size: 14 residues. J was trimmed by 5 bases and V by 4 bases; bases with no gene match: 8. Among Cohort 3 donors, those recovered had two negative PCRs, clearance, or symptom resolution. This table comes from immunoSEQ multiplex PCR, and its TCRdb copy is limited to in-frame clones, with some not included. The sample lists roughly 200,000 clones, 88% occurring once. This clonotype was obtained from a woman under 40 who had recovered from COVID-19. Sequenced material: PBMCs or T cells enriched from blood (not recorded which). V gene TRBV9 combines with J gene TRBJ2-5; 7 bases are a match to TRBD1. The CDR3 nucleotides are TGTGCCAGCAGCCCCCACAGGGGTCAGGAGACCCAGTACTTC. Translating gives CASSPHRGQETQYF. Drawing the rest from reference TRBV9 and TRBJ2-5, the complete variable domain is DSGVTQTPKHLITATGQRVTLRCSPRSGDLSVYWYQQSLDQGLQFLIQYYNGEERAKGNILERFSAQQFPDLHSELNLSSLELGDSALYFCASSPHRGQETQYFGPGTRLLVL.